Presented here are 7 T cell receptor beta chains from one specimen sequenced in a study of blood T cell repertoires in COVID-19. Produced via immunoSEQ multiplex PCR; TCRdb's table is partial and in-frame only. This repertoire shows some 200,000 clones, roughly 82% found once; its top ten account for more than 9%. Sequencing used peripheral blood. The source of these receptors is a man aged 50 to 60 with active or convalescent COVID-19.

V is TRBV9 and J is TRBJ1-3; no firm D call. V shed 1 base and J shed 4 bases, with 6 bases lying between them. This CDR3 is built from 13 residues. Germline V gene lookup returns CDR1 SGDLS and CDR2 YYNGEE. DNA for the CDR3: TGTGCCAGCAGCGTACAGGTGGGAAACACCATATATTTT. As protein: CASSVQVGNTIYF.

A single count supports this clone. The V gene is TRBV7-6, the J gene TRBJ1-1; D is undetermined. V dropped 2 bases and J dropped 4 bases, with 14 bases sitting between them. Per germline, CDR1 SGHVS and CDR2 FNYEAQ. This CDR3 is built from 15 residues. In DNA form, the CDR3 reads TGTGCCAGCAGCTTATTGTTGGGCCCAGCCACTGAAGCTTTCTTT. This gives the protein CASSLLLGPATEAFF. Full variable domain (missing parts from reference TRBV7-6 and TRBJ1-1): GAGVSQSPRYKVTKRGQDVALRCDPISGHVSLYWYRQALGQGPEFLTYFNYEAQQDKSGLPNDRFSAERPEGSISTLTIQRTEQRDSAMYRCASSLLLGPATEAFFGQGTRLTVV.

The chain couples TRBV5-8 to TRBJ1-5, with D possibly matching TRBD1 (6 bases). The CDR3 runs 17 residues. Looked up from germline, CDR1 is SGHTS and CDR2 is YDEGEE. V was clipped by 0 bases and J by 1 base, with 14 bases between them. In DNA form, the CDR3 reads TGTGCCAGCAGCTTGGACCTCGGACAGCCGAGCAATCAGCCCCAGCATTTT. Its protein product is CASSLDLGQPSNQPQHF.

This clone was recorded once. This rearrangement joins TRBV30 to TRBJ2-2; TRBD1 matches at 7 bases. The CDR3 covers 17 residues. With 4 bases clipped from V and 5 bases from J, the junction kept 16 bases outside the gene matches. Germline lookup yields CDR1 GTSNPN and CDR2 SVGIG (reference sequence). The CDR3 loop is CAWTYLGQFRSTGELFF. The DNA of the CDR3 is TGTGCCTGGACCTACCTGGGACAGTTTAGGTCAACCGGGGAGCTGTTTTTT.

This clone was observed a single time. The chain is built from TRBV5-5 and TRBJ1-1; the D gene is possibly TRBD1 (6 bases). The CDR3 contains 18 residues. V lost 4 bases to trimming and J lost 2 bases, with 24 bases between them. CDR1 and CDR2 from the germline V gene are SGHKS and YYEKEE (reference sequence). For the CDR3, the DNA is TGTGCCAGCAGCCCCCGAGGCGGGGGCGTGCCCCAAAACACTGAAGCTTTCTTT. It translates to CASSPRGGGVPQNTEAFF.

This clone was seen only once. The CDR3 nucleotides are TGCGCCAGCAGCTCCTTGCAGGGCCAAGAGACCCAGTACTTC. Its translation is CASSSLQGQETQYF. This chain uses TRBV5-1 with TRBJ2-5; a possible D gene is TRBD1 (5 bases). The V gene's germline CDR1 is SGHRS and CDR2 YFSETQ. Trimming removed 3 bases at V and 1 base at J, with 10 bases between. The CDR3 length is 14 residues. The whole variable domain, remainder taken from reference TRBV5-1 and TRBJ2-5, is KAGVTQTPRYLIKTRGQQVTLSCSPISGHRSVSWYQQTPGQGLQFLFEYFSETQRNKGNFPGRFSGRQFSNSRSEMNVSTLELGDSALYLCASSSLQGQETQYFGPGTRLLVL.

The sample holds a few counts of this clone. The chain carries TRBV5-1 and TRBJ1-4; 9 positions agree with TRBD1. In germline, CDR1 is SGHRS, CDR2 YFSETQ. The CDR3 extends over 16 amino acids. Trimming took 4 bases from V and 4 from J; bases not matched to a gene: 8. CDR3 amino acids: CASSRGTGILNEKLFF. The CDR3 DNA reads TGCGCCAGCAGCCGGGGGACAGGGATACTTAATGAAAAACTGTTTTTT.